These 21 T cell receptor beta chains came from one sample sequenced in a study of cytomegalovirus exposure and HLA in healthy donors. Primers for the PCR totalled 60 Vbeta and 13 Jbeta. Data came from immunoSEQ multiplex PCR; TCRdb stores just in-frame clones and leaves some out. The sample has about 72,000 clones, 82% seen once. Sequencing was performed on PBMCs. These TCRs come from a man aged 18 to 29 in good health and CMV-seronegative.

Here the CDR3 DNA reads TGTGCCAGCAGTTTCTTTGGCCCGAAGAACTATGGCTACACCTTC. It specifies CASSFFGPKNYGYTF. The rearrangement uses TRBV27 and TRBJ1-2; D call uncertain. The V end was cut by 3 bases, the J end by 2 bases, with 13 bases between. CDR3 length equals 15 residues. Germline V gene sequence: CDR1 MNHEY, CDR2 SMNVEV (reference sequence).

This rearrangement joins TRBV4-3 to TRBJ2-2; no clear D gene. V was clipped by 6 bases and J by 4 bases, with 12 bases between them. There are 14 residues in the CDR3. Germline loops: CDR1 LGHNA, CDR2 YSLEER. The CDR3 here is CASSWSIFTGELFF. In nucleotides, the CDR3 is TGCGCCAGCAGTTGGAGCATTTTCACCGGGGAGCTGTTTTTT.

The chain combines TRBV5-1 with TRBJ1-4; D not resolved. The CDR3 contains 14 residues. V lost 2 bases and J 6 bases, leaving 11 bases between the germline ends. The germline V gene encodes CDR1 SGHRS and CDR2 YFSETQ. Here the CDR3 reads CASSFSEGYEKLFF. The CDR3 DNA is TGCGCCAGCAGCTTTTCGGAGGGATATGAAAAACTGTTTTTT.

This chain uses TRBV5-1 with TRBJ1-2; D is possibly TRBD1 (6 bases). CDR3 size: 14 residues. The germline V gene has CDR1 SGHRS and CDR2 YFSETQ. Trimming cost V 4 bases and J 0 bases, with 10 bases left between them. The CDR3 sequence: CASSQGLANYGYTF. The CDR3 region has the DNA TGCGCCAGCAGCCAGGGGTTGGCTAACTATGGCTACACCTTC.

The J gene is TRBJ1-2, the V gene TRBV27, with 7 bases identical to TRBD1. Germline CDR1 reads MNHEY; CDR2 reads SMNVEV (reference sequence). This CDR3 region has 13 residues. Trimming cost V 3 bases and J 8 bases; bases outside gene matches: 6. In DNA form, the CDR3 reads TGTGCCAGCAGTTTCGACCCAGGGGGAGGCTACACCTTC. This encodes CASSFDPGGGYTF.

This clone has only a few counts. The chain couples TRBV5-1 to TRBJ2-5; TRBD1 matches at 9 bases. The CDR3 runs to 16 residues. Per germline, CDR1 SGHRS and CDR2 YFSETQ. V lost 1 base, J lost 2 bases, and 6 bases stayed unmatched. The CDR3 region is CASSLLGTGLQETQYF. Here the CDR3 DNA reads TGCGCCAGCAGCTTGCTTGGGACAGGGTTACAAGAGACCCAGTACTTC. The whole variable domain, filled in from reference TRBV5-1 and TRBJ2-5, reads KAGVTQTPRYLIKTRGQQVTLSCSPISGHRSVSWYQQTPGQGLQFLFEYFSETQRNKGNFPGRFSGRQFSNSRSEMNVSTLELGDSALYLCASSLLGTGLQETQYFGPGTRLLVL.

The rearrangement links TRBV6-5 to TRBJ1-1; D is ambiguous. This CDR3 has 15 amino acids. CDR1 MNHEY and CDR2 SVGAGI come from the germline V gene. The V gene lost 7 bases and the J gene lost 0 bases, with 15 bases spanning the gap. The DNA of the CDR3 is TGTGCCAGCACGAGGAATCCTACCTTGAACACTGAAGCTTTCTTT. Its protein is CASTRNPTLNTEAFF.

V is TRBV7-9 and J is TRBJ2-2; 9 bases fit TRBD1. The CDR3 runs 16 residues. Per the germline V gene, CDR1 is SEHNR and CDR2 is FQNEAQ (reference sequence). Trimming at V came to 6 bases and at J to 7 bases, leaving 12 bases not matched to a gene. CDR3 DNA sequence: TGTGCCAGCAGTTCCACTCCGGGACAGGGTATCGGGGAGCTGTTTTTT. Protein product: CASSSTPGQGIGELFF. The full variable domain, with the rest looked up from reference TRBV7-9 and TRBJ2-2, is DTGVSQNPRHKITKRGQNVTFRCDPISEHNRLYWYRQTLGQGPEFLTYFQNEAQLEKSRLLSDRFSAERPKGSFSTLEIQRTEQGDSAMYLCASSSTPGQGIGELFFGEGSRLTVL.

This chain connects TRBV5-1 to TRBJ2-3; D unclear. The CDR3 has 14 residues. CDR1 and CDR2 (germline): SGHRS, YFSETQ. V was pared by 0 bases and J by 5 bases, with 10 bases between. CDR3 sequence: CASSLAPIKDTQYF. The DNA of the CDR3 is TGCGCCAGCAGCTTGGCCCCTATTAAAGATACGCAGTATTTT.

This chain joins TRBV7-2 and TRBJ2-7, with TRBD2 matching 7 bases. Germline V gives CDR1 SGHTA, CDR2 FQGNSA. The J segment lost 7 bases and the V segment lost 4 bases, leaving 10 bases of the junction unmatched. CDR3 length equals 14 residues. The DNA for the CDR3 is TGTGCCAGCAGCTCGGGGGAGGGTAGCAGGGAGCAGTACTTC. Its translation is CASSSGEGSREQYF.

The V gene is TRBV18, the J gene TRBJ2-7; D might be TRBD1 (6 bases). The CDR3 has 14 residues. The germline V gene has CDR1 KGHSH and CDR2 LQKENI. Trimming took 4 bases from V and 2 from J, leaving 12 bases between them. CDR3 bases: TGTGCCAGCTCACTTACCGAGGGGGCCTACGAGCAGTACTTC. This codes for CASSLTEGAYEQYF.

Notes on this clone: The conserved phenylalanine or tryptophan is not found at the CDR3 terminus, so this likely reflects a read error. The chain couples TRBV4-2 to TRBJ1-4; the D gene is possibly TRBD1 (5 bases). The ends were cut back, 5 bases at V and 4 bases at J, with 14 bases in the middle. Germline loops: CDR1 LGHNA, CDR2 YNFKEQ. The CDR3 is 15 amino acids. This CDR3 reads CASSTREGDNEKLFL. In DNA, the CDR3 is TGTGCCAGCAGCACGCGGGAAGGGGATAATGAAAAACTGTTTTTG.

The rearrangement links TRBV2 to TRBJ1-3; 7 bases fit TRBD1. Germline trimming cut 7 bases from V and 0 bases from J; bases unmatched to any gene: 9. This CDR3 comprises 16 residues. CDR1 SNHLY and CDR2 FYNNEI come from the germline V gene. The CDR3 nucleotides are TGTGCCAGCATCGACGACAGGGCCTACTCTGGAAACACCATATATTTT. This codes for CASIDDRAYSGNTIYF.

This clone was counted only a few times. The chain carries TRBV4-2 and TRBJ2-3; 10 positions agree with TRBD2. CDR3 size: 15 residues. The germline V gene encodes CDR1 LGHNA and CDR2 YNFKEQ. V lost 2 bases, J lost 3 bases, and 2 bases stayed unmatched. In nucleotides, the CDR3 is TGTGCCAGCAGCCAACTAGCGGGAGATACAGATACGCAGTATTTT. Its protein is CASSQLAGDTDTQYF.

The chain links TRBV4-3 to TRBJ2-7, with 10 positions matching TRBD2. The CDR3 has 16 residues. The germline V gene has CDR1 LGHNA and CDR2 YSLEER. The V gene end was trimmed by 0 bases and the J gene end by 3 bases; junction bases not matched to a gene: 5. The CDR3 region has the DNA TGCGCCAGCAGCCAAGAGCGGACTAGCGGATTCTACGAGCAGTACTTC. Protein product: CASSQERTSGFYEQYF.

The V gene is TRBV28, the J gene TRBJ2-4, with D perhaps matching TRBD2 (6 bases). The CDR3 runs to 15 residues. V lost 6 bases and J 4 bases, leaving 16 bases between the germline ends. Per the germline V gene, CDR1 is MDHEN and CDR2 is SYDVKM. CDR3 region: CASSLSGDRKNIQYF. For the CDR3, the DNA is TGTGCCAGCAGCCTCTCGGGAGACAGAAAAAACATTCAGTACTTC.

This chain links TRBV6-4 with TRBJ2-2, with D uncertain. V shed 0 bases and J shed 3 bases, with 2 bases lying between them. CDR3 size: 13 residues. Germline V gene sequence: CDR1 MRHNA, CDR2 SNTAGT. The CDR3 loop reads CASSDSDTGELFF. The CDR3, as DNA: TGTGCCAGCAGTGACTCCGACACCGGGGAGCTGTTTTTT.

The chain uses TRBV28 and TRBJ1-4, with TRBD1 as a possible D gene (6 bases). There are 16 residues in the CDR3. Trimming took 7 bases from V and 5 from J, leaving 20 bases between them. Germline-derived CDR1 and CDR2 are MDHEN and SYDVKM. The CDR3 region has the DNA TGTGCCAGCACCCCATTTGGGAGGGGGGGGAATGAAAAACTGTTTTTT. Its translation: CASTPFGRGGNEKLFF.

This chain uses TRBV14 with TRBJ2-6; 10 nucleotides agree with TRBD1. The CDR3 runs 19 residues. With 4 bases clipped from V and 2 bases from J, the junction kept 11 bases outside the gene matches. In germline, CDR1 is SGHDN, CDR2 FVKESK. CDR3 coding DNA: TGTGCCAGCAGCCGATACCGGGACAGGGGTTTAACTGGGGCCAACGTCCTGACTTTC. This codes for CASSRYRDRGLTGANVLTF.

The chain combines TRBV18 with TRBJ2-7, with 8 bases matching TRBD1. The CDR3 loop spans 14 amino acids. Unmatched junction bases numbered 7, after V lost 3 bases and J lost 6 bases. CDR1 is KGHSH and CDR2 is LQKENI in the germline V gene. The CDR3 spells CASSPQDRVSEQYF. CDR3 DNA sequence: TGTGCCAGCTCACCGCAGGACAGGGTAAGCGAGCAGTACTTC.

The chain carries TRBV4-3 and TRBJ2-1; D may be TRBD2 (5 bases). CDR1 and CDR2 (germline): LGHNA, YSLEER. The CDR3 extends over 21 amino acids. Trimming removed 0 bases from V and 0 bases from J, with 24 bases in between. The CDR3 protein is CASSQDGGGLIRSSSYNEQFF. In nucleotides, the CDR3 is TGCGCCAGCAGCCAAGATGGCGGAGGCTTAATCAGATCAAGCTCCTACAATGAGCAGTTCTTC.